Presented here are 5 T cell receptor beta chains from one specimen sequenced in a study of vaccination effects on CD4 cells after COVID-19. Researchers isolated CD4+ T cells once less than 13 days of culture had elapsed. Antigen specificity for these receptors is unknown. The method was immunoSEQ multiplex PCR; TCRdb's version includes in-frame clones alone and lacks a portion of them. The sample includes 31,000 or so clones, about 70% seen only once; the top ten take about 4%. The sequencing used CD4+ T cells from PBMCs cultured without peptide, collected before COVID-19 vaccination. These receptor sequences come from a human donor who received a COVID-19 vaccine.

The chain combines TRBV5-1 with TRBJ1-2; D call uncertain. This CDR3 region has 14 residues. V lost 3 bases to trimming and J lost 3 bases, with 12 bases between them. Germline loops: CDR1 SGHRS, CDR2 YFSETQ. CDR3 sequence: CASSWEGADYGYTF. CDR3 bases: TGCGCCAGCAGCTGGGAGGGCGCGGACTATGGCTACACCTTC.

Written as DNA, the CDR3 is TGCGCCAGCAGCTTGGTTCCAGAGACTAGCACAGATACGCAGTATTTT. Amino acids: CASSLVPETSTDTQYF. This rearrangement joins TRBV5-1 to TRBJ2-3, with D hard to call. Germline values: CDR1 SGHRS, CDR2 YFSETQ. V was cut by 0 bases and J by 0 bases, with 11 bases left in between. The CDR3 has 16 amino acids.

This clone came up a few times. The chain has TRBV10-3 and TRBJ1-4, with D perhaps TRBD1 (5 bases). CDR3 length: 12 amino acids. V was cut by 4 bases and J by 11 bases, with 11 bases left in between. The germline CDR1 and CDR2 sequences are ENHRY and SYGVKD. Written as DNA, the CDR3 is TGTGCCATCAGTGGTGACAGCGACAAACTGTTTTTT. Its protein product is CAISGDSDKLFF.

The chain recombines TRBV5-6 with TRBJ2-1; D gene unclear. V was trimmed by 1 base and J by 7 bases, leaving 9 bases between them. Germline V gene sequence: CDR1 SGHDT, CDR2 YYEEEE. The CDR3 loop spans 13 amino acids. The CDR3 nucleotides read TGTGCCAGCAGCTTGTGGCTGGGGAATGAGCAGTTCTTC. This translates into CASSLWLGNEQFF.

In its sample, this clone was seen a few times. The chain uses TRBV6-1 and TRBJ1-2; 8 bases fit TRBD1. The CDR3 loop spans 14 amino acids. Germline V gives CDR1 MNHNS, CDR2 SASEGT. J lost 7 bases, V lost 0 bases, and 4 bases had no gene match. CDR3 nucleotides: TGTGCCAGCAGTGAAGCGCAGGGGGCGGCTGGCTACACCTTC. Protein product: CASSEAQGAAGYTF.